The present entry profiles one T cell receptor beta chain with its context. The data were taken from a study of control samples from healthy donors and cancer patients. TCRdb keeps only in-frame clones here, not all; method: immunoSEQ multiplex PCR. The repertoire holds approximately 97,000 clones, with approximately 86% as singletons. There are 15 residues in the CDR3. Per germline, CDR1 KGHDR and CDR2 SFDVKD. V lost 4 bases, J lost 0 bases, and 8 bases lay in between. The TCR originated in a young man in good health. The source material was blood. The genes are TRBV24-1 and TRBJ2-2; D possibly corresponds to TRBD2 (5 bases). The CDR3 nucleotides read TGTGCCACCAGTGAGGCCGGGACGAACACCGGGGAGCTGTTTTTT. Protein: CATSEAGTNTGELFF.